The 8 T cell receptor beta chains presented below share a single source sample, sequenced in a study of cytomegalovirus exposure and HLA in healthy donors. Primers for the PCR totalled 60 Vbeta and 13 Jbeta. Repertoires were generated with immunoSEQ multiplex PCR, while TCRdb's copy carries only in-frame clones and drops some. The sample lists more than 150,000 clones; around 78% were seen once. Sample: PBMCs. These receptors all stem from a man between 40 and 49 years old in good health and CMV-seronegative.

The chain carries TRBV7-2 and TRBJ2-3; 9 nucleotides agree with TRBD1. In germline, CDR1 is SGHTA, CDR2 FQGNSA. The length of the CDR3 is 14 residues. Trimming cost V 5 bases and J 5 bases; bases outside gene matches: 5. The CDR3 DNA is TGTGCCAGCAGCCTTCGGGACAGGGAAGATACGCAGTATTTT. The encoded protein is CASSLRDREDTQYF.

CDR3 loop: CASSQVRREDLNNEQFF. DNA of the CDR3: TGTGCCAGCAGCCAAGTCCGTCGGGAGGACCTAAACAATGAGCAGTTCTTC. This chain uses TRBV14 with TRBJ2-1, with 7 bases that match TRBD2. Germline V gene sequence: CDR1 SGHDN, CDR2 FVKESK. The J segment lost 5 bases and the V segment lost 1 base, leaving 11 bases of the junction unmatched. The CDR3 contains 17 residues.

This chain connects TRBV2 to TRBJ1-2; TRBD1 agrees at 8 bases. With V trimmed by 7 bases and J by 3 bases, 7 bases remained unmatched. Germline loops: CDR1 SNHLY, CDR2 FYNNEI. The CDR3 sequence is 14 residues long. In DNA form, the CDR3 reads TGTGCCAGCATCAGGCAGGGGGCTGACTATGGCTACACCTTC. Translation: CASIRQGADYGYTF.

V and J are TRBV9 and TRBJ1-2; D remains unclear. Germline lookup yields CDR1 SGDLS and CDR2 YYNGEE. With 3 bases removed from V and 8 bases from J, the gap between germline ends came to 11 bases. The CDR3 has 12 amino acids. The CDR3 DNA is TGTGCCAGCAGCGCGGCGGTGCAGGGCTACACCTTC. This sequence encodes CASSAAVQGYTF.

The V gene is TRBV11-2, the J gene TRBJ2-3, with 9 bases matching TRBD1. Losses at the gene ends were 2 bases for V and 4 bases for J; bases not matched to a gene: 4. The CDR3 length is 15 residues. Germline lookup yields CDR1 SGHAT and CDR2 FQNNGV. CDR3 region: CASSLRTGGPDTQYF. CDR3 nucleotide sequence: TGTGCCAGCAGCTTAAGAACAGGGGGCCCAGATACGCAGTATTTT.

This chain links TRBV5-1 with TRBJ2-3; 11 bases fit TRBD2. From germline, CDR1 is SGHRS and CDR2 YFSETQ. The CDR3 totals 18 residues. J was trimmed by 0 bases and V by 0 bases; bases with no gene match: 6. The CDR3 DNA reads TGCGCCAGCAGCTTGGGAACTAGCGGGGGATCTAGCACAGATACGCAGTATTTT. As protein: CASSLGTSGGSSTDTQYF.

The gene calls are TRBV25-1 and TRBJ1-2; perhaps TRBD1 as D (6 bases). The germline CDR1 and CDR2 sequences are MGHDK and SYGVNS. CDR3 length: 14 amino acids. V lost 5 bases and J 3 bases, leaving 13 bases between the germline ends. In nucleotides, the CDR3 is TGTGCCAGCAGTACCGGGGGGCTTCACTATGGCTACACCTTC. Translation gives CASSTGGLHYGYTF.

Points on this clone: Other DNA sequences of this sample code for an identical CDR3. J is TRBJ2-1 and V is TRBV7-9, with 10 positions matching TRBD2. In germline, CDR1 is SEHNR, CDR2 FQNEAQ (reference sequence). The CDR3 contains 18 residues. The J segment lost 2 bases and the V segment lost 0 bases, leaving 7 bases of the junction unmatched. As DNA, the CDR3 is TGTGCCAGCAGCTTAGCCCTTCTAGCGGGAGACCCCTACAATGAGCAGTTCTTC. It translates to CASSLALLAGDPYNEQFF.